This T cell receptor beta chain was profiled in a study of technical replicates of blood from several donors (dated by TCRdb to about 2017). V drops 7 bases and J drops 4 bases, leaving 13 bases in between. CDR1 and CDR2 are read off the germline V gene (reference sequence) as MNHNY and SVGAGI. The CDR3 numbers 14 residues from cysteine through phenylalanine. Only the CDR3 portion is preserved as DNA: 42 bases, with reading frame beginning at the first base. Turning to this clone: This receptor's antigen is unknown. No quality values exist for individual bases; no much larger clone is one base distant.

The library was built by means of the immunoSEQ multiplex PCR assay. This immuneACCESS table, as held by TCRdb, lists in-frame sequences with V and J called but not all clones. Of the missing ones, under half trace to an unresolved V gene in checked studies; the others have no known cause. Here the sample has approximately 69,000 clones; approximately 96% occur a single time. The top ten constitute over 0.2% of the sample. The V gene is TRBV6-6 and the J gene is TRBJ1-4; a tentative D call is TRBD1 (5 bases match). The source is a human donor in good health. Sequencing was done on a sample of T cells isolated from PBMCs. The sequence in DNA is TGTGCCAGCAAGACCCAGGGAGGTAATGAAAAACTGTTTTTT. This gives the protein CASKTQGGNEKLFF.